This T cell receptor (beta chain) is from a study of post-analysis software for immune sequencing data. General observations from the study: Patients used five TRBV segments, including TRBV5-6, TRBV5-1 and TRBV20-1, more often than controls.

In regard to this clonotype: Its cognate antigen is unknown.

TCR beta libraries were prepared from cDNA with unique molecular identifiers. TCRdb ran MiXCR on the PCR reads and lists one entry per CDR3 protein. The sample records 750,000 to 900,000 distinct CDR3 sequences, about half being singletons. Trimming cost V 2 bases and J 3 bases, with 14 bases left between them. CDR1 and CDR2 from the germline V gene are GTSNPN and SVGIG (reference sequence). CDR3 length: 14 amino acids. Input material: blood. The chain has TRBV30 and TRBJ2-7; either TRBD1 or TRBD2 may fit D (5 bases each). The sequence was obtained from a girl aged 10 to 17 with multiple sclerosis. Here the CDR3 reads CAWSRIQRGYEQYF. Written as DNA, the CDR3 is TGTGCCTGGAGTCGGATCCAGAGGGGCTACGAGCAGTACTTC.